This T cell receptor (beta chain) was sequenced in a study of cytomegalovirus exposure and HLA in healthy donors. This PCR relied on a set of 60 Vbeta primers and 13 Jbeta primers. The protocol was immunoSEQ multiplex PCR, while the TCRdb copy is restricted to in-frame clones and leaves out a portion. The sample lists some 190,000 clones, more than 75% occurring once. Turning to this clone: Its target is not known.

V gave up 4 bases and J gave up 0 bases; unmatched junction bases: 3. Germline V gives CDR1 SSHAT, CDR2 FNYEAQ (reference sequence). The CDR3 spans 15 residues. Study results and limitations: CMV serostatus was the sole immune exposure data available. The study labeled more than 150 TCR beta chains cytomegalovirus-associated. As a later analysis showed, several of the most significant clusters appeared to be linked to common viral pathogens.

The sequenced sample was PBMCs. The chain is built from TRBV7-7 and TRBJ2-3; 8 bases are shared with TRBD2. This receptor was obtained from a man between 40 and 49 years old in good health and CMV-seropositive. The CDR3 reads CASSSTSESTDTQYF. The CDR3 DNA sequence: TGTGCCAGCAGCTCGACTAGCGAGAGCACAGATACGCAGTATTTT.